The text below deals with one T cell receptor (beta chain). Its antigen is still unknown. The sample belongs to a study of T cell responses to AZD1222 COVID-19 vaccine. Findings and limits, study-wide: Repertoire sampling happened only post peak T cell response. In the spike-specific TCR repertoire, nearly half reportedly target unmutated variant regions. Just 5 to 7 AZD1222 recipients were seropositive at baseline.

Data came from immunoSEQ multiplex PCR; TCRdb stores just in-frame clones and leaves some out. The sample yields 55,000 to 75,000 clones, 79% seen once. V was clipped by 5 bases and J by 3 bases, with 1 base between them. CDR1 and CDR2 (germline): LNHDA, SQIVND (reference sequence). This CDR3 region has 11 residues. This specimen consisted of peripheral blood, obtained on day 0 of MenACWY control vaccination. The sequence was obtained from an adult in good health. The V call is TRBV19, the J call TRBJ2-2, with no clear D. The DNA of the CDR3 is TGTGCCAGTAGTTACACCGGGGAGCTGTTTTTT. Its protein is CASSYTGELFF.